These 3 T cell receptor beta chains share one sample of origin, sequenced in a study of graft-versus-host responses after intestinal transplantation. Assay used: immunoSEQ multiplex PCR; TCRdb lists only in-frame clones, some missing. This table holds 8,000 or so clones, 93% found once. The input for sequencing was PBMCs, taken 11 days after intestinal transplantation. Every receptor here comes from a human patient who received an intestinal transplant, so some T cells may come from the graft donor.

The chain joins TRBV15 to TRBJ2-3; 9 nucleotides agree with TRBD1. The V and J ends lost 2 bases and 4 bases, in that order; junction bases with no gene match: 4. The CDR3 consists of 15 residues. Germline V gives CDR1 LNHNV, CDR2 YYDKDF (reference sequence). CDR3: CATSRPGQGADTQYF. CDR3 DNA: TGTGCCACCAGCAGACCGGGACAGGGCGCAGATACGCAGTATTTT.

In its sample, this clone was seen a few times. The chain combines TRBV27 with TRBJ2-1; the D is unclear. Germline CDR1 is MNHEY and CDR2 is SMNVEV (reference sequence). The CDR3 length is 12 residues. Trimming took off 9 bases at V and 5 bases at J, with 11 bases between the two ends. CDR3 sequence (DNA): TGTGCCAGGGGCGAGAACGACAATGAGCAGTTCTTC. Translating gives CARGENDNEQFF.

V is TRBV29-1 and J is TRBJ2-1; maybe TRBD2 (6 bases). This CDR3 region has 14 residues. Germline lookup yields CDR1 SQVTM and CDR2 ANQGSEA. V lost 4 bases and J lost 7, with 17 bases in between. Here the CDR3 reads CSVVSFEEGNEQFF. CDR3 nucleotides: TGCAGCGTTGTTAGTTTCGAGGAGGGGAATGAGCAGTTCTTC.